This TCR beta chain was identified in a study of blood T cell repertoires in COVID-19. Some clones are missing from TCRdb's copy, which holds only in-frame ones; the method was immunoSEQ multiplex PCR. This sample has 400,000 to 500,000 clones; roughly 90% occur once, and the top ten carry approximately 1.5%. Germline V gene sequence: CDR1 LGHNA, CDR2 YNFKEQ. The CDR3 is 16 residues long. Trimming cost V 3 bases and J 9 bases; bases outside gene matches: 8. Sample: peripheral blood. The clonotype was recovered from a woman in her 30s with active or convalescent COVID-19. The J gene is TRBJ1-6, the V gene TRBV4-2; 10 bases match TRBD1. As DNA, the CDR3 is TGTGCCAGCAGCCAGGAAACCGGGACAGGGGTTTCACCCCTCCACTTT. The encoded protein is CASSQETGTGVSPLHF.